What follows describes a single T cell receptor (beta chain). Germline loops: CDR1 KGHSH, CDR2 LQKENI. The CDR3 length is 15 residues. V trimming: 0 bases; J trimming: 6 bases; junction bases outside the gene matches: 5. The source of the sample is a study of blood T cells in healthy people across ages. For the study at large: Template-switching capture recovered about one barcoded beta molecule per two T cells.

Sample-barcoded 5' priming and a J-beta primer mix drove a second PCR of about 6 to 12 cycles. MiXCR, run by TCRdb on the 5' RACE reads, gives a single entry per CDR3 protein. The sample holds more than 550,000 distinct CDR3 sequences, roughly 20% seen once. The sample was blood. The TCR originated in a man in his 70s in good health. V gene TRBV18 combines with J gene TRBJ1-5; 7 nucleotides match TRBD1. The CDR3: CASSPPDRAGQPQHF. CDR3 coding DNA: TGTGCCAGCTCACCACCCGACAGGGCGGGTCAGCCCCAGCATTTT.